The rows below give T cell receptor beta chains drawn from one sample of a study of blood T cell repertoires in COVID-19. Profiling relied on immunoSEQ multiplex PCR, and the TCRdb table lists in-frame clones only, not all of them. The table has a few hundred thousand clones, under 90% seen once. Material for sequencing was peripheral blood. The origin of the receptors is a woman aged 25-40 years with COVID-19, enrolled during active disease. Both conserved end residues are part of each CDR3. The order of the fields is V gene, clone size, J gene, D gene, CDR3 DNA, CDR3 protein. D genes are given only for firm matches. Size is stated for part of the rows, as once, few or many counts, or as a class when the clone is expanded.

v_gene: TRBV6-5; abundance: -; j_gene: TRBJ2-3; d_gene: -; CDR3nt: TGTGCCAGCAGTTGGACTTTTGCTAGCACAGATACGCAGTATTTT; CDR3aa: CASSWTFASTDTQYF
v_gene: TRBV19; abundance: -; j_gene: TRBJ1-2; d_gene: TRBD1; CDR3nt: TGTGCCAGTACACCTTCCCCCGGGACAGCTCCCTATGGCTACACCTTC; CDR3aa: CASTPSPGTAPYGYTF
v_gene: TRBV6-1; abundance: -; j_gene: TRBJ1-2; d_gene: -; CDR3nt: TGTGCCAGCAATACAGAGAATTATGGCTACACCTTC; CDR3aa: CASNTENYGYTF
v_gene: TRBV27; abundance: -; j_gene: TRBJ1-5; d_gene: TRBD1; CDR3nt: TGTGCCAGCAGTCCCAGACAGGGCAGTCAGCCCCAGCATTTT; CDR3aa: CASSPRQGSQPQHF
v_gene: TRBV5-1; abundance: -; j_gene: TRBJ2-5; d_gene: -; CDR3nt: TGCGCCAGCAGCCACGACAAGACCCAGTACTTC; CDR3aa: CASSHDKTQYF
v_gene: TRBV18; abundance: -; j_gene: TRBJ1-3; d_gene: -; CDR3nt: TGTGCCAGCTCACCAGGACTCTCTGGAAACACCATATATTTT; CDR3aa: CASSPGLSGNTIYF
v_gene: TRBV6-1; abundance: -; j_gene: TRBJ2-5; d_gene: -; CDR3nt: TGTGCCAGCAGTGAAGCACCCCAAGCTGAAGAGACCCAGTACTTC; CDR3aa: CASSEAPQAEETQYF
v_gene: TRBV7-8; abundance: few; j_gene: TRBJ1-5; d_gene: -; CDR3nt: TGTGCCAGCAGCTCGTCGCGGTCGTATCAGCCCCAGCATTTT; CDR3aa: CASSSSRSYQPQHF
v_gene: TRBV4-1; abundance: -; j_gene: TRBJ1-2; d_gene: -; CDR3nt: TGCGCCAGCAGCCACCCGGCCCGGGGGACCGCATATGGCTACACCTTC; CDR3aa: CASSHPARGTAYGYTF
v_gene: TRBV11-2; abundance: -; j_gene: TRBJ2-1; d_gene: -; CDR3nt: TGTGCCAGCAGCTTGTCAGGACAACTCAATGAGCAGTTCTTC; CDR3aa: CASSLSGQLNEQFF
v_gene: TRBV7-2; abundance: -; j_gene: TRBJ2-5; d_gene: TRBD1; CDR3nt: TGTGCCAGCAGCCTAATACAGGGGCTGGGCGAGACCCAGTACTTC; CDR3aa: CASSLIQGLGETQYF
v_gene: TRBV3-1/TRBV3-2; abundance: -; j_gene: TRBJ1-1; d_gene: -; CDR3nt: TGTGCCAGCAGCCAACGACAGATGAACACTGAAGCTTTCTTT; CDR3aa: CASSQRQMNTEAFF
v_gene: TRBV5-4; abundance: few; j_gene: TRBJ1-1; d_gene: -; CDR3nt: TGTGCCAGCAGCTTGGGACAGATCACTGAAGCTTTCTTT; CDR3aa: CASSLGQITEAFF
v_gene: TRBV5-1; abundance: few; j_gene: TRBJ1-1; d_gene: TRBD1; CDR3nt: TGCGCCAGCAGCTTGGCATCAGGGGGCGTGAATGAAGCTTTCTTT; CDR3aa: CASSLASGGVNEAFF
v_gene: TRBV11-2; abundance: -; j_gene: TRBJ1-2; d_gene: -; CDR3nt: TGTGCCAGCAGCTTAGATTGGACGGGGGGGGACTATGGCTACACCTTC; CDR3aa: CASSLDWTGGDYGYTF